The source of this TCR beta chain is a study of CD8+CD57+ T cells in acquired aplastic anemia. Study details: Sorted CD4+ and CD8+ cells gave an average of roughly 3.5 ug of DNA.

Genomic DNA, the template, was used for profiling of the TCR beta VDJ and CDR3. TCRdb re-analysed the reads in MiXCR, keeping a single row per CDR3 protein. The data hold about 180,000 distinct CDR3 sequences, with about 47% observed a single time. This clonotype came up many times. Looked up from germline, CDR1 is DFQATT and CDR2 is SNEGSKA (reference sequence). The CDR3 loop spans 15 amino acids. Trimming removed 3 bases at V and 7 bases at J, with 21 bases between. The source is a human donor in good health. The sample comprised sorted CD4+, CD8+, or CD8+CD57+ T cells (not recorded which) from PBMCs. The gene calls are TRBV20-1 and TRBJ2-5, with D maybe TRBD2 (5 bases). The CDR3 region is CSASASLLASGTQYF. The CDR3 nucleotides read TGCAGTGCTAGCGCGTCCCTCCTAGCTTCGGGGACCCAGTACTTC.